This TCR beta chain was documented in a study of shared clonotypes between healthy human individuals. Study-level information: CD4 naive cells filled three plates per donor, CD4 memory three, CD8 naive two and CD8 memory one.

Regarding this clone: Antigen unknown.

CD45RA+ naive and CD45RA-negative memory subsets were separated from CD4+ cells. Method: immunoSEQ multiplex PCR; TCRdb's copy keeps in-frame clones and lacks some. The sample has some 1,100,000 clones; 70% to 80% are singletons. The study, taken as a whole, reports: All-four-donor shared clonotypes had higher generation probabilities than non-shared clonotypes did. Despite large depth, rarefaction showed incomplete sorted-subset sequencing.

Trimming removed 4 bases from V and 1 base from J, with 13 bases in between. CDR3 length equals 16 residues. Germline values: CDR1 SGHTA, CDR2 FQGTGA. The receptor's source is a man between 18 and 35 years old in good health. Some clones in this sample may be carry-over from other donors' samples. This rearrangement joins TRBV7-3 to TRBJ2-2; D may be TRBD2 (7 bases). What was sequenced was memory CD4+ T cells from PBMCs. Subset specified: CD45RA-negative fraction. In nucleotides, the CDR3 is TGTGCCAGCAGCTCCAGGGGCGGGAGGAACACCGGGGAGCTGTTTTTT. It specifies CASSSRGGRNTGELFF.